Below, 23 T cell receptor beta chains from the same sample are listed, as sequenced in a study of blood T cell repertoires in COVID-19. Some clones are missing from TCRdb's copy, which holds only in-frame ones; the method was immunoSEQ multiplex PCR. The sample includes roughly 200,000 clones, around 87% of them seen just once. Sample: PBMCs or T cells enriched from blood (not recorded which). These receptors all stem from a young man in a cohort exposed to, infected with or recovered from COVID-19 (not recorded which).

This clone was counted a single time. CDR3 DNA sequence: TGTGCCAGCAGTTACTCGGGACAGACCACCGGCGGGGAGCTGTTTTTT. Translation gives CASSYSGQTTGGELFF. The chain has TRBV6-2 or TRBV6-3 and TRBJ2-2; 7 nucleotides line up with TRBD1. Looked up from germline, CDR1 is MNHEY and CDR2 is SVGEGT. This CDR3 has 16 amino acids. V was pared by 0 bases and J by 7 bases, with 8 bases of the junction left unmatched.

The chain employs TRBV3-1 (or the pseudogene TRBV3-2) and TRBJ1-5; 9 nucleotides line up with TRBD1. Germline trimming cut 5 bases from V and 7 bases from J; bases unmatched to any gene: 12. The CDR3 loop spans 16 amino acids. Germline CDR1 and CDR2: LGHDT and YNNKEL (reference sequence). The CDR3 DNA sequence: TGTGCCAGCAGCGACCCCGGGACAGGGTTTCGGCAGCCCCAGCATTTT. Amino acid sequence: CASSDPGTGFRQPQHF.

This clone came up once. The DNA of the CDR3 is TGTGCCAGCAGTTTATCGTCCATCTATAATTCACCCCTCCACTTT. It yields the protein CASSLSSIYNSPLHF. This chain links TRBV27 with TRBJ1-6, with D hard to call. V shed 0 bases and J shed 3 bases, with 6 bases lying between them. Germline V gene lookup returns CDR1 MNHEY and CDR2 SMNVEV (reference sequence). This CDR3 contains 15 residues.

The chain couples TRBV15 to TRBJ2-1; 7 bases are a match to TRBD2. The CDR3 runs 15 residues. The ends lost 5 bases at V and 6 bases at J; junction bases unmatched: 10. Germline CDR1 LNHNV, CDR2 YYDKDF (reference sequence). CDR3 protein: CATSPRAGRANEQFF. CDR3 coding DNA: TGTGCCACCAGCCCCCGGGCGGGGAGGGCCAATGAGCAGTTCTTC. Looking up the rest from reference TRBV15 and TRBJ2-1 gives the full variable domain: DAMVIQNPRYQVTQFGKPVTLSCSQTLNHNVMYWYQQKSSQAPKLLFHYYDKDFNNEADTPDNFQSRRPNTSFCFLDIRSPGLGDTAMYLCATSPRAGRANEQFFGPGTRLTVL.

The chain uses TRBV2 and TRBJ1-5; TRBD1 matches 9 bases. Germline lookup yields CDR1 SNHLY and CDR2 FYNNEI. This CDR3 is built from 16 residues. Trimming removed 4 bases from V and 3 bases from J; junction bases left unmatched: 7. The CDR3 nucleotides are TGTGCCAGCAGTGGTGGAGGACAGGGGTCCAATCAGCCCCAGCATTTT. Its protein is CASSGGGQGSNQPQHF.

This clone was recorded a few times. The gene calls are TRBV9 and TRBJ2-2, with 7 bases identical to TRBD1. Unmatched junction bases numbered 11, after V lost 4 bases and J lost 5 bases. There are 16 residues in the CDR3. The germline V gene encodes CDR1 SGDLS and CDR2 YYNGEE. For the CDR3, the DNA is TGTGCCAGCAGCACAAGGGACAGTGAATGGACCGGGGAGCTGTTTTTT. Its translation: CASSTRDSEWTGELFF.

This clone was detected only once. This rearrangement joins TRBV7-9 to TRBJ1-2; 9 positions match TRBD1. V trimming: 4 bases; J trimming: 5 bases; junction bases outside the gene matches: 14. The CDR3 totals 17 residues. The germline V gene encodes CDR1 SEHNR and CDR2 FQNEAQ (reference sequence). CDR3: CASSSTLQGASRYGYTF. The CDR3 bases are TGTGCCAGCAGCTCCACGCTACAGGGGGCCTCCCGATATGGCTACACCTTC.

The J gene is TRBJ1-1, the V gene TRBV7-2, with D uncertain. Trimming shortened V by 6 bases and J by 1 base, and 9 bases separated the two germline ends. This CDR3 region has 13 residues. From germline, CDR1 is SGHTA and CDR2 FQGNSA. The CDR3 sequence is CASSMGPNTEAFF. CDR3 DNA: TGTGCCAGCAGTATGGGCCCGAACACTGAAGCTTTCTTT. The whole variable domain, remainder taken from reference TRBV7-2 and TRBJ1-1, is GAGVSQSPSNKVTEKGKDVELRCDPISGHTALYWYRQSLGQGLEFLIYFQGNSAPDKSGLPSDRFSAERTGGSVSTLTIQRTQQEDSAVYLCASSMGPNTEAFFGQGTRLTVV.

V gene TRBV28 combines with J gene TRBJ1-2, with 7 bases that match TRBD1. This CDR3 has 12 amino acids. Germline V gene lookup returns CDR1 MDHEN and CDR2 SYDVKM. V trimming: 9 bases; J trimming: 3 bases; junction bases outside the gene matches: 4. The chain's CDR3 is CASGTGDYGYTF. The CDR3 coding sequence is TGTGCCAGTGGAACAGGGGACTATGGCTACACCTTC.

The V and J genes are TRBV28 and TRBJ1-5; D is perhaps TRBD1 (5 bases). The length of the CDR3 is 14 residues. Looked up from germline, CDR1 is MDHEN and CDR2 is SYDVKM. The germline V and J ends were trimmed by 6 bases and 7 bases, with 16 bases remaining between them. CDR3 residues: CASRAGQGGQPQHF. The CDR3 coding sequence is TGTGCCAGCAGGGCAGGGCAGGGTGGGCAGCCCCAGCATTTT. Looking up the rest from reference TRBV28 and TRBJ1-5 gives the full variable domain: DVKVTQSSRYLVKRTGEKVFLECVQDMDHENMFWYRQDPGLGLRLIYFSYDVKMKEKGDIPEGYSVSREKKERFSLILESASTNQTSMYLCASRAGQGGQPQHFGDGTRLSIL.

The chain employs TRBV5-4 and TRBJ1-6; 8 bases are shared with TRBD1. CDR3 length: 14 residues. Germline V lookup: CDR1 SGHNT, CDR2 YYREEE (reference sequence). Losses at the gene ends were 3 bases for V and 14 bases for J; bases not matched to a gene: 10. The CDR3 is CASSYSGQGSTLHF. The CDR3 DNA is TGTGCCAGCAGCTATAGCGGACAGGGCTCGACCCTCCACTTT.

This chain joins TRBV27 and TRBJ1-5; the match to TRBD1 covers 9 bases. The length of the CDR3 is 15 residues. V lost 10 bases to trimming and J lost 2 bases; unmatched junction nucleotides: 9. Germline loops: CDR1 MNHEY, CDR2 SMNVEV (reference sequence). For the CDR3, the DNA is TGTGCCACAGGGACAGGGAAGAGCGGCAATCAGCCCCAGCATTTT. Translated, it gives CATGTGKSGNQPQHF.

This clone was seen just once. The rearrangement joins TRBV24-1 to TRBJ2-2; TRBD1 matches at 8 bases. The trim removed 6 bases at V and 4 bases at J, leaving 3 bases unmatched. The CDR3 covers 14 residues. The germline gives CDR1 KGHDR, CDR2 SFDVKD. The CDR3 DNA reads TGTGCCACCAGTCCAGGGGGCAGCACCGGGGAGCTGTTTTTT. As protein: CATSPGGSTGELFF.

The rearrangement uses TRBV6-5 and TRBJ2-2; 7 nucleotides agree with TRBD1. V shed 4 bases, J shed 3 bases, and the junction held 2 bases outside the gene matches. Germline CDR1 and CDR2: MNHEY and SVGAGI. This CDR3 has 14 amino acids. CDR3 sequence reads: CASSSQGYTGELFF. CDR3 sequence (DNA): TGTGCCAGCAGTTCACAGGGGTACACCGGGGAGCTGTTTTTT.

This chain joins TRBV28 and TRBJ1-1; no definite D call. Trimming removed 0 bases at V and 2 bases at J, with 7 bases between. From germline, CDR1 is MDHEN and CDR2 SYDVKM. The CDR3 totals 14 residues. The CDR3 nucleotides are TGTGCCAGCAGTTTATGGGCGGGAAACACTGAAGCTTTCTTT. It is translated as CASSLWAGNTEAFF.

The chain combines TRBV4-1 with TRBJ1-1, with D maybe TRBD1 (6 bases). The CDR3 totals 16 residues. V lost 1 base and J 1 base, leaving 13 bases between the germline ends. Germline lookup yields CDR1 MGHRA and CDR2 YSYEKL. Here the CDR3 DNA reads TGCGCCAGCAGCCAAGGGGGGGGACACTCGAACACTGAAGCTTTCTTT. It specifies CASSQGGGHSNTEAFF.

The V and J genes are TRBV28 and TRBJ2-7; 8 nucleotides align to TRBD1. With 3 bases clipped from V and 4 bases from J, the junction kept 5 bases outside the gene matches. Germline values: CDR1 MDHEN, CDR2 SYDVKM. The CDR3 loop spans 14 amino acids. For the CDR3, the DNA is TGTGCCAGCAGTTTGCAGGGGGCTCGTTACGAGCAGTACTTC. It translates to CASSLQGARYEQYF.

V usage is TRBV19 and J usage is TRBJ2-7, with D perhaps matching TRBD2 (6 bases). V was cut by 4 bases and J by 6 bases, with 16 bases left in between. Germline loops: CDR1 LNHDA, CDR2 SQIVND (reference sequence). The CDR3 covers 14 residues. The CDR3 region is CASSTTSLTPEQYF. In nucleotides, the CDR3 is TGTGCCAGTAGTACGACTAGTTTGACTCCCGAGCAGTACTTC.

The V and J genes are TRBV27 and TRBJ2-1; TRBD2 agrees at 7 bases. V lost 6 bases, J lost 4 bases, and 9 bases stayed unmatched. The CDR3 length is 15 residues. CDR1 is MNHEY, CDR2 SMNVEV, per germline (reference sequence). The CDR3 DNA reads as TGTGCCAGCAGCTCAACCTCTAGCGGATACAATGAGCAGTTCTTC. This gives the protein CASSSTSSGYNEQFF.

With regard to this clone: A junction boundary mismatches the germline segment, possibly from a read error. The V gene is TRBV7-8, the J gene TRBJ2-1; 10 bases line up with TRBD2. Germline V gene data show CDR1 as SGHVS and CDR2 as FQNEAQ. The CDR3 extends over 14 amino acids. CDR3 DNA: TGTGCCAGCAGCTTAGCGTGGGTGCTAGCGGGAGAAATCTTC. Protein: CASSLAWVLAGEIF.

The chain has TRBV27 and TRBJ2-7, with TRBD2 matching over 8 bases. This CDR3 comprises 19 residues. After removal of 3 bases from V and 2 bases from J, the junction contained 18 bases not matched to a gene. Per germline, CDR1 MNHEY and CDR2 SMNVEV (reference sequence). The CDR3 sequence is CASSFRREGSPTPTYEQYF. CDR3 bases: TGTGCCAGCAGTTTTCGACGGGAGGGTTCACCTACTCCCACCTACGAGCAGTACTTC.

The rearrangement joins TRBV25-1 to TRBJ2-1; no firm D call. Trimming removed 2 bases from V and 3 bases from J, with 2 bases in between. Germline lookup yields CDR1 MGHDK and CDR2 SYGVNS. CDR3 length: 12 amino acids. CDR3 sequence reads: CASSERYNEQFF. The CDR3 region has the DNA TGTGCCAGCAGTGAACGCTACAATGAGCAGTTCTTC.

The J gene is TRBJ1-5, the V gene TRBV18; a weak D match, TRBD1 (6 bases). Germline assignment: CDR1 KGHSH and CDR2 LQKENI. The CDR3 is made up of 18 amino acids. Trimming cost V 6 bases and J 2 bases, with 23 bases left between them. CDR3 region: CASSRTGGGSRGNQPQHF. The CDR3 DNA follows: TGTGCCAGCTCCCGCACCGGGGGGGGCTCCCGGGGCAATCAGCCCCAGCATTTT.